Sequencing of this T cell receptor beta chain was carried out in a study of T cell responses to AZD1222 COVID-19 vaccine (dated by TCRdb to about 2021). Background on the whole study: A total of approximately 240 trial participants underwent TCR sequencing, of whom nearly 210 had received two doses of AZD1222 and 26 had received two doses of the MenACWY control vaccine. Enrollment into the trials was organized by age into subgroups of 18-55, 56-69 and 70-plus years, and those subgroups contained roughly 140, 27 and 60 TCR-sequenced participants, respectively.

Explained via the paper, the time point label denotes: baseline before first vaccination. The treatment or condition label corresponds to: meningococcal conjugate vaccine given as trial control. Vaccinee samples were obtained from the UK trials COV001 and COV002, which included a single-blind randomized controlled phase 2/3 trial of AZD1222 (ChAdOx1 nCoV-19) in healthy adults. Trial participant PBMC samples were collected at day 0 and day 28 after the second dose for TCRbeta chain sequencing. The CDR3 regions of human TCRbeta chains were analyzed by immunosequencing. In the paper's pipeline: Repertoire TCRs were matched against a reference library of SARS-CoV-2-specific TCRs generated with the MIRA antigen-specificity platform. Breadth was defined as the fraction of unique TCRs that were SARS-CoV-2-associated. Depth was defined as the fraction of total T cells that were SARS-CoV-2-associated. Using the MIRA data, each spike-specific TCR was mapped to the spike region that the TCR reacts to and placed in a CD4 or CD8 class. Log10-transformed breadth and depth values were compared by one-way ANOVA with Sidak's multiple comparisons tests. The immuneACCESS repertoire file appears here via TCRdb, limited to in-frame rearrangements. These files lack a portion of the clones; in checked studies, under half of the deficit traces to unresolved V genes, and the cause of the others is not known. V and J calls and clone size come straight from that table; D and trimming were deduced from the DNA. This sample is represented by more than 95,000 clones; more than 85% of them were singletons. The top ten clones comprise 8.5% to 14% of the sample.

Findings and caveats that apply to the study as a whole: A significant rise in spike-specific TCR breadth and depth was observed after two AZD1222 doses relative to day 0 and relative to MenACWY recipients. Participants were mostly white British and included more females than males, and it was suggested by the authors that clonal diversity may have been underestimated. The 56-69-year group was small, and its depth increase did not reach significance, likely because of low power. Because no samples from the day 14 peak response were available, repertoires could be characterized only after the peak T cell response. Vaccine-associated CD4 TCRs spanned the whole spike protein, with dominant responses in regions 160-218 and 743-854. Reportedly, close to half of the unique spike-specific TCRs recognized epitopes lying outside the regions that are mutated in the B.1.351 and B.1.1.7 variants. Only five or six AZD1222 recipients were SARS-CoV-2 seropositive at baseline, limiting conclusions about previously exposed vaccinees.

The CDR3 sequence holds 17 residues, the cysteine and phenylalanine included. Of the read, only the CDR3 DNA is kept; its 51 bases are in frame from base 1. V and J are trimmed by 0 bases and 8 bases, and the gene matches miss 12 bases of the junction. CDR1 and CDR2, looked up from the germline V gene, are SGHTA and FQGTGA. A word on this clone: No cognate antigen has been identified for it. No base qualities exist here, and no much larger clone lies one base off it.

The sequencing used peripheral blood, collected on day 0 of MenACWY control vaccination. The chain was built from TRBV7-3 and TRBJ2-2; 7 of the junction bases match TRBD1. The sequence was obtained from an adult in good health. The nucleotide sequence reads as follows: TGTGCCAGCAGCTTAACCACCGACAGGGCGTCGGCTGGGGAGCTGTTTTTT. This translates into CASSLTTDRASAGELFF.